This T cell receptor beta chain was identified during a study of Ad26.COV2.S vaccination and SARS-CoV-2 variants. Regarding the study as a whole: Substantial post-vaccination breadth of spike-specific CD8+ and CD4+ T cell responses was reported. Relative to placebo recipients, vaccine recipients exhibited elevated spike-specific TCR breadth.

This clone has just a few counts. The antigen remains undetermined. After removal of 4 bases from V and 0 bases from J, the junction contained 3 bases not matched to a gene. The CDR3 is 15 amino acids. Per the germline V gene, CDR1 is MGHRA and CDR2 is YSYEKL. Some clones are missing from TCRdb's copy, which holds only in-frame ones; the method was immunoSEQ multiplex PCR. The table includes about 180,000 clones, around nine tenths detected once. The chain couples TRBV4-1 to TRBJ2-7, with TRBD2 identical over 10 bases. The sequence came from a human donor who had recovered from COVID-19. Material: peripheral blood, obtained after recovery from COVID-19. The DNA for the CDR3 is TGCGCCAGCAGCCCTTCTAGCGGGAGCTCCTACGAGCAGTACTTC. The encoded protein is CASSPSSGSSYEQYF.